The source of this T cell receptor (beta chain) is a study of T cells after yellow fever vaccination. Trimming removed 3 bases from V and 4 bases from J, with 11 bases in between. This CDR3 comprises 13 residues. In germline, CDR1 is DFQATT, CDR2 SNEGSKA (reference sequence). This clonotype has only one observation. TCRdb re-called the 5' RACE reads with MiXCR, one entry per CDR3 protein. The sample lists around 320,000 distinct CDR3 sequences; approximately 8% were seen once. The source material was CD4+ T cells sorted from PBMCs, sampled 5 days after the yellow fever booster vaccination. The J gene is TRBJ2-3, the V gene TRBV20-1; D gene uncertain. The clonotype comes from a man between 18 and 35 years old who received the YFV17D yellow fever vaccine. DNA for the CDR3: TGCAGTGCTAGTATTAGGATGGCAGATACGCAGTATTTT. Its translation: CSASIRMADTQYF.